The T cell receptor beta chain under discussion was sequenced for a study of vaccination effects on CD4 cells after COVID-19. Study results and limitations: Small numbers of convalescent patients limited the study. It also lacked early post-infection timepoints.

Sequencing was performed with immunoSEQ multiplex PCR; in TCRdb, only in-frame clones are kept and a portion is missing. The sample has 20,000 to 25,000 clones; over 65% are singletons. Trimming pared 1 base from V and 7 bases from J, leaving 11 bases between. The CDR3 runs to 13 residues. Germline CDR1 is SGHNT and CDR2 is YYREEE (reference sequence). Antigen-specific CD4+ T cells were expanded with viral peptide pools in the ViraFEST assay before sequencing. The culture ran for 10 days, and then CD4+ T cells were isolated. The vaccine recipients had no prior SARS-CoV-2 infection, with negative nucleocapsid antibodies. The authors replaced half the medium with IL-2 medium on days 3 and 7. This clone came up a few times. As yet, its antigen is unknown.

This sequence originates from a human donor who received a COVID-19 vaccine. The rearrangement links TRBV5-4 to TRBJ1-2, with D perhaps TRBD1 (6 bases). The sequenced sample was CD4+ T cells from PBMCs cultured with HCoV-NL63 spike peptides, obtained before COVID-19 vaccination. This CDR3 is CASSLSFRGGYTF. For the CDR3, the DNA is TGTGCCAGCAGCTTGTCGTTCAGGGGTGGCTACACCTTC.